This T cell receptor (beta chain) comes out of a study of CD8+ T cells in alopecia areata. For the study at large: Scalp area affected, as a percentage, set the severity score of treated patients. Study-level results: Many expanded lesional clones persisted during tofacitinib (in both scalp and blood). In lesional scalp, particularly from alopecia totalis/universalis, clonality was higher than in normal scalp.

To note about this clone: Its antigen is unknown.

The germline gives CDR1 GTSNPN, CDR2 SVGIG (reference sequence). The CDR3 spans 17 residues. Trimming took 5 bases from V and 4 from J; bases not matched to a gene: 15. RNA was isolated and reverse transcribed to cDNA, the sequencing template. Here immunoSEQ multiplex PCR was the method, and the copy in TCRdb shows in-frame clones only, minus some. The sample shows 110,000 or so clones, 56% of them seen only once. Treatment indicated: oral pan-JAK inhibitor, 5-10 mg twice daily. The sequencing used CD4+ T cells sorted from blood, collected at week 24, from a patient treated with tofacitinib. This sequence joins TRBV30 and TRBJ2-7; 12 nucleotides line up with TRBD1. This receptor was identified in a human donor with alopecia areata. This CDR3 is CAWAGTGGDGSPYEQYF. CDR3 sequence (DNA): TGTGCCTGGGCCGGGACAGGGGGCGACGGAAGCCCATACGAGCAGTACTTC.